Listed below are T cell receptor beta chains from one sample, sequenced in a study of OX40 agonist ivuxolimab in advanced cancers. TCRdb's table, derived via immunoSEQ multiplex PCR, lists solely in-frame clones and lacks some. Of around 72,000 clones in the sample, more than 80% were seen once. Sequenced here: CD4+ or CD8+ T cells sorted from blood, sampled in a trial of the OX40 agonist ivuxolimab. The source of these receptors is an adult with an advanced solid tumor such as melanoma, head and neck, liver or kidney cancer. Each CDR3 is given with its conserved first and last residue. The D gene is left open where the match is weak. For some rows the clone size is stated as once, few or many, or as a class when expanded; others skip it.

D	size	V	J	CDR3	DNA
-	-	TRBV4-3	TRBJ2-1	CASSQDQVTVQFF	TGCGCCAGCAGCCAAGATCAAGTGACCGTTCAGTTCTTC
-	-	TRBV7-8	TRBJ1-1	CASSEGTSRGNTEAFF	TGTGCCAGCAGCGAGGGGACATCGCGGGGGAACACTGAAGCTTTCTTT
-	once	TRBV7-9	TRBJ2-5	CASSSLRDTQYF	TGTGCCAGCAGCTCCCTACGGGACACCCAGTACTTC
TRBD2	-	TRBV6-6	TRBJ2-1	CASSYSGGVYNEQFF	TGTGCCAGCAGTTATAGCGGGGGGGTGTACAATGAGCAGTTCTTC
TRBD1	-	TRBV5-5	TRBJ1-2	CASTPTGTGHYGYTF	TGTGCCAGCACCCCGACCGGGACAGGACATTATGGCTACACCTTC
-	few	TRBV29-1	TRBJ1-1	CSVRTEPEAFF	TGCAGCGTCCGGACAGAGCCTGAAGCTTTCTTT
-	-	TRBV6-1	TRBJ2-7	CASSESPTAGYEQYF	TGTGCCAGCAGTGAGAGCCCGACCGCAGGTTACGAGCAGTACTTC
-	-	TRBV7-2	TRBJ2-7	CASSLRQVNEQYF	TGTGCCAGCAGCTTAAGACAGGTCAACGAGCAGTACTTC
TRBD1	once	TRBV4-1	TRBJ2-7	CASSRDGTVSSYEQYF	TGCGCCAGCAGCCGAGATGGGACAGTATCATCCTACGAGCAGTACTTC
-	once	TRBV18	TRBJ2-3	CASSPGAGAAFVTDTQYF	TGTGCCAGCTCACCCGGCGCCGGGGCTGCGTTTGTCACAGATACGCAGTATTTT
TRBD1	-	TRBV5-4	TRBJ1-2	CASRVGQDYYGYTF	TGTGCCAGCAGGGTCGGACAGGACTACTATGGCTACACCTTC
TRBD1	-	TRBV27	TRBJ1-2	CASSFAPGGGYTF	TGTGCCAGCAGTTTCGCCCCAGGGGGTGGCTACACCTTC
-	few	TRBV7-8	TRBJ1-1	CASTPDGFYTEAFF	TGTGCCAGCACCCCAGACGGATTTTACACTGAAGCTTTCTTT
-	-	TRBV5-6	TRBJ2-2	CASSISTHGELFF	TGTGCCAGCAGCATATCAACCCACGGGGAGCTGTTTTTT
TRBD2	-	TRBV9	TRBJ2-2	CASSVGGGSNTGELFF	TGTGCCAGCAGCGTAGGCGGGGGGTCGAACACCGGGGAGCTGTTTTTT
TRBD1	-	TRBV11-2	TRBJ2-3	CASSFRHRGRYTDTQYF	TGTGCCAGCAGCTTCAGGCACAGGGGGAGGTACACCGATACGCAGTATTTT
TRBD2	-	TRBV7-2	TRBJ2-1	CASSPPTGGTNEQFF	TGTGCCAGCAGCCCCCCGACGGGAGGTACGAATGAGCAGTTCTTC
TRBD1	-	TRBV19	TRBJ1-5	CASAGTGDQPQHF	TGTGCCAGTGCCGGGACAGGGGATCAGCCCCAGCATTTT
TRBD1	-	TRBV19	TRBJ1-1	CASSLARTGSTEAFF	TGTGCCAGTAGTCTAGCCCGGACAGGGAGCACTGAAGCTTTCTTT
-	-	TRBV9	TRBJ1-5	CASSANTGTNQPQHF	TGTGCCAGCAGCGCCAATACAGGGACCAATCAGCCCCAGCATTTT
TRBD1	-	TRBV19	TRBJ2-3	CASTSRGLADTQYF	TGTGCCAGTACCTCAAGGGGGCTGGCAGATACGCAGTATTTT
-	-	TRBV5-5	TRBJ2-7	CASSLDPGAYEQYF	TGTGCCAGCAGCTTAGATCCAGGGGCCTACGAGCAGTACTTC
-	-	TRBV4-3	TRBJ1-5	CASSQVVGNQPQHF	TGCGCCAGCAGCCAAGTTGTCGGAAATCAGCCCCAGCATTTT
-	-	TRBV28	TRBJ2-3	CASRRDNTDTQYF	TGTGCCAGCAGAAGGGACAACACAGATACGCAGTATTTT
-	-	TRBV18	TRBJ2-5	CASSSTAQETQYF	TGTGCCAGCTCATCGACAGCCCAAGAGACCCAGTACTTC
-	-	TRBV5-1	TRBJ1-5	CASSEGTLNQPQHF	TGCGCCAGCAGCGAAGGGACACTAAATCAGCCCCAGCATTTT
-	-	TRBV4-2	TRBJ1-5	CASSQEQIGQPQHF	TGTGCCAGCAGCCAAGAACAAATCGGTCAGCCCCAGCATTTT
-	-	TRBV18	TRBJ1-5	CASSSGGDQPQHF	TGTGCCAGCTCCTCGGGGGGAGATCAGCCCCAGCATTTT
TRBD2	-	TRBV10-2	TRBJ2-3	CASRERGDTQYF	TGCGCCAGCAGGGAGCGGGGAGATACGCAGTATTTT
-	-	TRBV5-1	TRBJ1-1	CASSPGRLPQTSHGYAFF	TGCGCCAGCAGCCCCGGCCGACTCCCCCAGACCTCCCATGGATATGCTTTCTTT
-	-	TRBV18	TRBJ1-4	CASSPEQDEKLFF	TGTGCCAGCTCACCGGAACAGGATGAAAAACTGTTTTTT
TRBD1	-	TRBV5-1	TRBJ2-7	CASSLGDSSYEQYF	TGCGCCAGCAGCTTGGGGGACAGTTCCTACGAGCAGTACTTC
-	-	TRBV29-1	TRBJ1-1	CSVPRGNWGTVNTEAFF	TGCAGCGTTCCAAGGGGGAATTGGGGGACGGTGAACACTGAAGCTTTCTTT
-	-	TRBV19	TRBJ2-5	CASGERETQYF	TGTGCCAGTGGGGAGCGGGAGACCCAGTACTTC
-	-	TRBV29-1	TRBJ2-7	CSGGVLQGKTYEQYF	TGCAGCGGGGGGGTTTTACAGGGAAAAACCTACGAGCAGTACTTC
-	-	TRBV9	TRBJ2-2	CASSTRGSRELFF	TGTGCCAGCAGCACGAGGGGGAGTAGGGAGCTGTTTTTT
-	-	TRBV6-6	TRBJ2-7	CASTEGGAYEQYF	TGTGCCAGCACCGAAGGGGGGGCCTACGAGCAGTACTTC
-	-	TRBV7-3	TRBJ1-6	CASSLTDSSPLHF	TGTGCCAGCAGCTTAACGGACAGTTCACCCCTCCACTTT
-	-	TRBV28	TRBJ2-6	CATEKGAGANVLTF	TGTGCCACAGAGAAGGGAGCTGGGGCCAACGTCCTGACTTTC
-	-	TRBV28	TRBJ1-6	CASSFGVFISYNSPLHF	TGTGCCAGCAGTTTCGGGGTTTTCATCTCCTATAATTCACCCCTCCACTTT
-	-	TRBV7-2	TRBJ1-2	CASSARVTGYTF	TGTGCCAGCAGCGCCAGGGTTACGGGCTACACCTTC
-	once	TRBV7-2	TRBJ1-2	CASIPGRSGGYTF	TGTGCCAGCATCCCGGGGAGGTCTGGGGGCTACACCTTC
-	-	TRBV7-9	TRBJ1-1	CASRGTEAFF	TGTGCCAGCAGAGGCACTGAAGCTTTCTTT
-	-	TRBV2	TRBJ2-7	CASNPLKLGEQYF	TGTGCCAGCAATCCCCTTAAGTTAGGAGAGCAGTACTTC
-	-	TRBV9	TRBJ2-1	CASSGAQEISRSYNEQFF	TGTGCCAGCAGCGGGGCCCAGGAAATCTCCCGCTCCTACAATGAGCAGTTCTTC
TRBD1	-	TRBV29-1	TRBJ2-3	CSVEGQGGTDTQYF	TGCAGCGTTGAAGGACAGGGGGGGACAGATACGCAGTATTTT
-	-	TRBV7-2	TRBJ2-1	CASSSLGQSEQFF	TGTGCCAGCAGCTCGCTCGGACAGTCTGAGCAGTTCTTC
-	once	TRBV5-4	TRBJ1-1	CASSPQQANTEAFF	TGTGCCAGCAGCCCCCAACAGGCCAACACTGAAGCTTTCTTT
-	few	TRBV5-1	TRBJ1-1	CASSLGGKTEAFF	TGCGCCAGCAGCTTGGGTGGGAAGACTGAAGCTTTCTTT